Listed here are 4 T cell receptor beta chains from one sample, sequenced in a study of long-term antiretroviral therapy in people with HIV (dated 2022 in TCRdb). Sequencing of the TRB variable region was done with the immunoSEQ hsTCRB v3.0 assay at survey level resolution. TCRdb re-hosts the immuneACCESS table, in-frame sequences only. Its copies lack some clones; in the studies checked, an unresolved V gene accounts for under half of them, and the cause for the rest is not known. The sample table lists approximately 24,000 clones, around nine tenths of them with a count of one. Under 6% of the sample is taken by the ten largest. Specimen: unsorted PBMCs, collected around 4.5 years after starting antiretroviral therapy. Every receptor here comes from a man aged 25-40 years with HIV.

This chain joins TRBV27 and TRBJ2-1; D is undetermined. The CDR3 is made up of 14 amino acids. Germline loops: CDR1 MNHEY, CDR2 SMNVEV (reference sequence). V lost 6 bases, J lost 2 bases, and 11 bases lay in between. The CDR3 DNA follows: TGTGCCAGCAGCTGGGGTAGCACCTACAATGAGCAGTTCTTC. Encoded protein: CASSWGSTYNEQFF.

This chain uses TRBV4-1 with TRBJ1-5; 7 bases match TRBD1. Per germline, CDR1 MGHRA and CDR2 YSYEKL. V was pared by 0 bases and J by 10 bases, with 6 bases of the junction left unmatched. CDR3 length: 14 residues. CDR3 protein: CASSQEGRGGPQHF. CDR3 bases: TGCGCCAGCAGCCAAGAGGGGCGAGGGGGCCCCCAGCATTTT.

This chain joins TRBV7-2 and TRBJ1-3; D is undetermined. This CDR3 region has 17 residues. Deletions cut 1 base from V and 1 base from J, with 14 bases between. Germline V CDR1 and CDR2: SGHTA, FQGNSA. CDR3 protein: CASSLVWAPGSGNTIYF. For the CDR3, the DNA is TGTGCCAGCAGCTTAGTGTGGGCCCCAGGTTCTGGAAACACCATATATTTT.

The CDR3 protein is CASSLGQGMSGSTYEQYF. In DNA, the CDR3 is TGTGCCAGCAGCCTGGGACAGGGAATGAGCGGGAGCACCTACGAGCAGTACTTC. This chain uses TRBV7-9 with TRBJ2-7; D is possibly TRBD1 (9 bases). This CDR3 region has 18 residues. The V gene lost 5 bases and the J gene lost 2 bases, with 25 bases spanning the gap. Per the germline V gene, CDR1 is SEHNR and CDR2 is FQNEAQ (reference sequence).